This T cell receptor beta chain was sequenced for a study of T cell repertoires in cytomegalovirus infection. Study-level information: CMV infection plus the matching HLA type was flagged by public TCR beta signatures. Study results and limitations: Dominating the ex vivo response were TCR beta clonotypes that were CMV-specific and HLA-C-restricted. CMV carriers having the relevant HLA were flagged by cumulative public TCR beta family frequency.

TCRdb recomputed calls from the reads with MiXCR, one row per CDR3 protein. The sample comprises around 310,000 distinct CDR3 sequences, roughly 15% of which are singletons, and around 12% rests with the top ten. Many counts were recorded for this clonotype. Its cognate antigen is unknown. Germline V lookup: CDR1 ENHRY, CDR2 SYGVKD. Trimming cost V 7 bases and J 4 bases, with 16 bases left between them. CDR3 length: 14 amino acids. Specimen: PBMCs. This chain joins TRBV10-3 and TRBJ1-2; D gene ambiguous. This TCR derives from a human donor in good health (CMV status not recorded). Some clones in this sample may be carry-over from other donors' samples. CDR3 bases: TGTGCCATCACCCCAGAACCCCTCCGCTATGGCTACACCTTC. Encoded protein: CAITPEPLRYGYTF.